The 28 T cell receptor beta chains below come from one sample, sequenced in a study of cytomegalovirus exposure and HLA in healthy donors. PCR used 60 Vbeta primers and 13 Jbeta primers. Here immunoSEQ multiplex PCR was the method, and the copy in TCRdb shows in-frame clones only, minus some. The profile shows roughly 200,000 clones, roughly 9.4% of them singletons. Source material: PBMCs. The receptor source for this set is a woman between 25 and 40 years old in good health and CMV-seropositive.

This clone showed up just a few times. The V call is TRBV9, the J call TRBJ2-7, with D possibly TRBD1 on 6 matching bases. The CDR3 is 14 amino acids. Germline CDR1 reads SGDLS; CDR2 reads YYNGEE. V was trimmed by 0 bases and J by 5 bases, leaving 12 bases between them. In DNA form, the CDR3 reads TGTGCCAGCAGCGTAGAAGCACAGGGCCACGAGCAGTACTTC. Encoded protein: CASSVEAQGHEQYF.

J is TRBJ2-3 and V is TRBV5-5; 10 bases line up with TRBD1. The trim removed 2 bases at V and 6 bases at J, leaving 6 bases unmatched. This CDR3 is built from 15 residues. Looked up from germline, CDR1 is SGHKS and CDR2 is YYEKEE (reference sequence). For the CDR3, the DNA is TGTGCCAGCAGCTTTGGGACAGGGGAGGCGGATACGCAGTATTTT. It translates to CASSFGTGEADTQYF.

The V call is TRBV7-9, the J call TRBJ2-2, with 9 bases that match TRBD2. The length of the CDR3 is 18 residues. Trimming cost V 3 bases and J 0 bases; bases outside gene matches: 8. Germline CDR1 is SEHNR and CDR2 is FQNEAQ (reference sequence). DNA for the CDR3: TGTGCCAGCAGCTTTACCTCTAGCGGGACGTCGAACACCGGGGAGCTGTTTTTT. It specifies CASSFTSSGTSNTGELFF.

J is TRBJ2-3 and V is TRBV9, with unresolved D. V was trimmed by 4 bases and J by 9 bases, leaving 9 bases between them. Germline V gene lookup returns CDR1 SGDLS and CDR2 YYNGEE. This CDR3 region has 11 residues. The CDR3 region is CASSIGETQYF. CDR3 DNA: TGTGCCAGCAGCATAGGAGAGACGCAGTATTTT.

This chain connects TRBV11-2 to TRBJ1-1; D may be TRBD1 (6 bases). V gave up 3 bases and J gave up 6 bases, with 17 bases separating them. The germline gives CDR1 SGHAT, CDR2 FQNNGV. The CDR3 contains 15 residues. DNA of the CDR3: TGTGCCAGCAGCTTTTCACAGGGTGTGGAACCTGAAGCTTTCTTT. Protein: CASSFSQGVEPEAFF.

This chain connects TRBV27 to TRBJ2-7, with TRBD1 identical over 10 bases. CDR1 is MNHEY, CDR2 SMNVEV, per germline (reference sequence). The CDR3 loop spans 14 amino acids. V shed 5 bases, J shed 4 bases, and the junction held 5 bases outside the gene matches. The DNA of the CDR3 is TGTGCCAGCAGTCCGGGGACAGGGGAATACGAGCAGTACTTC. This translates into CASSPGTGEYEQYF.

This clone was counted a few times. The chain joins TRBV6-1 to TRBJ1-1; D remains unclear. CDR1 and CDR2 from the germline V gene are MNHNS and SASEGT. V was cut by 4 bases and J by 5 bases, with 11 bases left in between. The CDR3 spans 13 residues. CDR3 in DNA: TGTGCCAGCAGTGGCCTTAGAGAGACTGAAGCTTTCTTT. Its protein is CASSGLRETEAFF.

This clone was observed a few times. This chain joins TRBV27 and TRBJ2-1, with 13 positions matching TRBD2. This CDR3 is 19 amino acids long. Trimming removed 6 bases from V and 7 bases from J; junction bases left unmatched: 18. Germline-derived CDR1 and CDR2 are MNHEY and SMNVEV (reference sequence). The DNA for the CDR3 is TGTGCCAGCAGCCTCGTTTTCGGGACTAGCGGGACCCTTGTGAATGAGCAGTTCTTC. Protein product: CASSLVFGTSGTLVNEQFF.

This clone was counted a few times. The chain has TRBV7-9 and TRBJ2-1; 10 bases fit TRBD1. In germline, CDR1 is SEHNR, CDR2 FQNEAQ (reference sequence). This CDR3 comprises 19 residues. J lost 4 bases, V lost 3 bases, and 15 bases had no gene match. The CDR3 DNA reads TGTGCCAGCAGCTTTTTAGGGAGAACCGGGACAGGGGAATACAATGAGCAGTTCTTC. Its translation is CASSFLGRTGTGEYNEQFF.

The chain couples TRBV2 to TRBJ2-3; 8 positions agree with TRBD1. Per germline, CDR1 SNHLY and CDR2 FYNNEI. The CDR3 is made up of 13 amino acids. V shed 8 bases and J 4 bases; nucleotides not matched to a gene: 5. The CDR3 loop is CASRTGTADTQYF. The CDR3 nucleotides read TGTGCCAGCCGGACAGGGACAGCAGATACGCAGTATTTT.

The table lists this clone with a few counts. The chain couples TRBV5-4 to TRBJ1-1, with 10 bases identical to TRBD1. The CDR3 contains 15 residues. The junction had 7 bases not matched to a gene; V was cut back by 4 bases and J by 4 bases. The germline V gene has CDR1 SGHNT and CDR2 YYREEE (reference sequence). The CDR3 DNA sequence: TGTGCCAGCAGCCACCCCGGGACAGGGGTCACTGAAGCTTTCTTT. It encodes CASSHPGTGVTEAFF.

This clone was found a few times. V gene TRBV5-6 combines with J gene TRBJ2-1, with 11 bases matching TRBD2. CDR3 length: 16 amino acids. The J segment lost 3 bases and the V segment lost 0 bases, leaving 2 bases of the junction unmatched. Germline V gene sequence: CDR1 SGHDT, CDR2 YYEEEE. Here the CDR3 reads CASSLATSGVYNEQFF. The CDR3 region has the DNA TGTGCCAGCAGCTTGGCGACTAGCGGGGTCTACAATGAGCAGTTCTTC.

J is TRBJ2-7 and V is TRBV5-6; 9 positions agree with TRBD2. The CDR3 consists of 14 residues. The ends lost 4 bases at V and 7 bases at J; junction bases unmatched: 9. Per the germline V gene, CDR1 is SGHDT and CDR2 is YYEEEE. The CDR3, as DNA: TGTGCCAGCAGCCCCTTAGCGGGAGTGGGAGAGCAGTACTTC. Translating it yields CASSPLAGVGEQYF.

This clone was counted once. This chain joins TRBV11-2 and TRBJ1-2; a weak D match, TRBD1 (5 bases). This CDR3 is 14 amino acids long. Trimming cost V 5 bases and J 6 bases, with 16 bases left between them. Germline CDR1 reads SGHAT; CDR2 reads FQNNGV. CDR3 nucleotides: TGTGCCAGCAGCATGCCTCGGGGGTATGATGGCTACACCTTC. It encodes CASSMPRGYDGYTF.

There are a few counts of this clone. This chain uses TRBV2 with TRBJ2-1; a possible D gene is TRBD2 (5 bases). Between the trimmed V and J ends, which lost 8 bases and 6 bases, there was a span of 14 bases. The germline CDR1 and CDR2 sequences are SNHLY and FYNNEI. The CDR3 totals 13 residues. CDR3 nucleotide sequence: TGTGCCAGCGAGGGTATAGCGAGCAATGAGCAGTTCTTC. Amino acid sequence: CASEGIASNEQFF. Full variable domain (remainder filled in from reference TRBV2 and TRBJ2-1): EPEVTQTPSHQVTQMGQEVILRCVPISNHLYFYWYRQILGQKVEFLVSFYNNEISEKSEIFDDQFSVERPDGSNFTLKIRSTKLEDSAMYFCASEGIASNEQFFGPGTRLTVL.

This clone has a handful of counts. V is TRBV30 and J is TRBJ2-7; 8 nucleotides agree with TRBD1. The CDR3 has 12 amino acids. Germline-derived CDR1 and CDR2 are GTSNPN and SVGIG (reference sequence). J gave up 5 bases and V 2 bases, and 2 bases lay outside the gene matches. CDR3 bases: TGTGCCTGGAGTTCAGGGGGCCACGAGCAGTACTTC. Residues: CAWSSGGHEQYF.

This clone was detected a few times. The CDR3 reads CASSLGLAVQETQYF. The CDR3 DNA reads as TGCGCCAGCAGCTTGGGACTAGCAGTACAAGAGACCCAGTACTTC. The chain uses TRBV5-1 and TRBJ2-5; 7 bases map to TRBD2. Germline lookup yields CDR1 SGHRS and CDR2 YFSETQ. The CDR3 runs 15 residues. Unmatched junction bases numbered 4, after V lost 0 bases and J lost 2 bases.

This chain joins TRBV7-9 and TRBJ1-2, with 9 positions matching TRBD1. The CDR3 runs to 15 residues. Germline CDR1 and CDR2: SEHNR and FQNEAQ (reference sequence). The junction had 11 bases not matched to a gene; V was cut back by 5 bases and J by 7 bases. CDR3 in amino acids: CASSPTAGQGSGYTF. CDR3 bases: TGTGCCAGCAGCCCCACCGCGGGACAGGGTTCTGGCTACACCTTC.

This clone appeared a few times. The chain has TRBV4-1 and TRBJ2-7, with TRBD2 matching 10 bases. V shed 2 bases and J 1 base; nucleotides not matched to a gene: 11. This CDR3 has 18 residues. The V gene's germline CDR1 is MGHRA and CDR2 YSYEKL. The CDR3 DNA sequence: TGCGCCAGCAGCCAACCATTACTAGCGGGAATTAGGTCCTACGAGCAGTACTTC. Translating gives CASSQPLLAGIRSYEQYF.

CDR3 region: CSVSQIDEQYF. The DNA of the CDR3 is TGCAGCGTGTCCCAAATTGACGAGCAGTACTTC. The J gene is TRBJ2-7, the V gene TRBV29-1; D uncertain. The CDR3 runs to 11 residues. The germline gives CDR1 SQVTM, CDR2 ANQGSEA. V was pared by 6 bases and J by 5 bases, with 11 bases between.

This chain links TRBV2 with TRBJ2-1, with 8 bases matching TRBD1. Germline V gene data show CDR1 as SNHLY and CDR2 as FYNNEI. V shed 6 bases, J shed 2 bases, and the junction held 9 bases outside the gene matches. This CDR3 is built from 16 residues. CDR3: CASRAGQGRTYNEQFF. Here the CDR3 DNA reads TGTGCCAGCAGAGCCGGACAGGGAAGGACCTACAATGAGCAGTTCTTC.

This clone was seen a handful of times. The chain is built from TRBV11-2 and TRBJ2-3; 15 bases are a match to TRBD2. V trimming: 5 bases; J trimming: 0 bases; junction bases outside the gene matches: 6. The CDR3 consists of 18 residues. CDR1 and CDR2 (germline): SGHAT, FQNNGV. CDR3 sequence (DNA): TGTGCCAGCAGCCCACGGGGACTAGCGGGAGGTAGCACAGATACGCAGTATTTT. Translating gives CASSPRGLAGGSTDTQYF.

This clone was seen a few times. The chain is built from TRBV29-1 and TRBJ2-7; the match to TRBD2 covers 7 bases. After removal of 3 bases from V and 4 bases from J, the junction contained 9 bases not matched to a gene. Germline CDR1 and CDR2: SQVTM and ANQGSEA. The CDR3 is 14 amino acids. Here the CDR3 reads CSVDGREGSYEQYF. The CDR3, as DNA: TGCAGCGTTGACGGCAGGGAGGGATCGTACGAGCAGTACTTC.

This clone was seen more than once but under ten times. The chain recombines TRBV11-2 with TRBJ1-2, with unresolved D. V lost 2 bases and J 8 bases, leaving 15 bases between the germline ends. The CDR3 is 14 residues long. CDR1 and CDR2 (germline): SGHAT, FQNNGV. The CDR3 DNA sequence: TGTGCCAGCAGCTTACCCGATTCGGGTGACGGCTACACCTTC. This sequence encodes CASSLPDSGDGYTF. Variable domain in full (rest from reference TRBV11-2 and TRBJ1-2): EAGVAQSPRYKIIEKRQSVAFWCNPISGHATLYWYQQILGQGPKLLIQFQNNGVVDDSQLPKDRFSAERLKGVDSTLKIQPAKLEDSAVYLCASSLPDSGDGYTFGSGTRLTVV.

Only a few counts were recorded for this clone. The gene calls are TRBV6-6 and TRBJ2-5, with 10 bases lining up with TRBD1. Germline CDR1 reads MNHNY; CDR2 reads SVGAGI (reference sequence). With 2 bases clipped from V and 7 bases from J, the junction kept 7 bases outside the gene matches. This CDR3 comprises 15 residues. The CDR3 loop reads CASSYPTGGAWTQYF. CDR3 coding DNA: TGTGCCAGCAGTTACCCGACAGGGGGCGCATGGACCCAGTACTTC.

This clone has a handful of counts. V and J are TRBV6-1 and TRBJ2-2, with D possibly matching TRBD1 (5 bases). CDR1 and CDR2 from the germline V gene are MNHNS and SASEGT. CDR3 length: 13 amino acids. V was cut by 8 bases and J by 1 base, with 8 bases left in between. DNA for the CDR3: TGTGCCAGCCCCGACAGGAACACCGGGGAGCTGTTTTTT. This encodes CASPDRNTGELFF.

This chain uses TRBV7-9 with TRBJ2-1; possibly TRBD2 for D (6 bases). V dropped 2 bases and J dropped 7 bases, with 15 bases sitting between them. This CDR3 has 15 amino acids. Looked up from germline, CDR1 is SEHNR and CDR2 is FQNEAQ (reference sequence). CDR3 in DNA: TGTGCCAGCAGCTTATCGCGCGGGATAGTGAATGAGCAGTTCTTC. Translating it yields CASSLSRGIVNEQFF.

This clone has just a few counts. The chain employs TRBV7-2 and TRBJ1-1; D not certain. V gave up 5 bases and J gave up 5 bases, with 6 bases separating them. Germline V gene data show CDR1 as SGHTA and CDR2 as FQGNSA. The CDR3 consists of 11 residues. The CDR3 nucleotides read TGTGCCAGCAGCCGAGGAACTGAAGCTTTCTTT. Its translation: CASSRGTEAFF.